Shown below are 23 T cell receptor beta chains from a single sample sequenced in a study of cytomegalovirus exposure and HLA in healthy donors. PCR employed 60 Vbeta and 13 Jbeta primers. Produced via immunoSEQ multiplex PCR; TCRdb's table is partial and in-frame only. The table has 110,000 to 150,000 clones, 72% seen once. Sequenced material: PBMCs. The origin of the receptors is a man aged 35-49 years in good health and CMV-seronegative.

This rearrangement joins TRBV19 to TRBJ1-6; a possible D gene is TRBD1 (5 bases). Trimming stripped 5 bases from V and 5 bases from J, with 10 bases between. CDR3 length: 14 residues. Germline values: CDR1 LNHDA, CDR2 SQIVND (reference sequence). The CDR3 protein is CASSPGQDNSPLHF. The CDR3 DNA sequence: TGTGCCAGTAGTCCCGGACAAGATAATTCACCCCTCCACTTT.

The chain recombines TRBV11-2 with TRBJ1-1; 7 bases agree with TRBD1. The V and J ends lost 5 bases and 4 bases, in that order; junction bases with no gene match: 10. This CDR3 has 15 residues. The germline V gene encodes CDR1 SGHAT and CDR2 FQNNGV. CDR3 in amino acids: CASSARRGSATEAFF. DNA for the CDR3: TGTGCCAGCAGCGCCCGCAGGGGGTCGGCCACTGAAGCTTTCTTT.

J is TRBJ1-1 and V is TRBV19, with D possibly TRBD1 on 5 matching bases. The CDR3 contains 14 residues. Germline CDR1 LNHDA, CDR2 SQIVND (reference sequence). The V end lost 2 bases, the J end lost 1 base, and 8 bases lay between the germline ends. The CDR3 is CASSIRQGNTEAFF. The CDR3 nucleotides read TGTGCCAGTAGTATACGGCAGGGGAACACTGAAGCTTTCTTT.

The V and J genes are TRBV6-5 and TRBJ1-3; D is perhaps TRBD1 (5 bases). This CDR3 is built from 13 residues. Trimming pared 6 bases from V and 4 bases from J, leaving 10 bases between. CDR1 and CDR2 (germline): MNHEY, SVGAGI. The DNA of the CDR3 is TGTGCCAGCAGAGGGGCAGTAGGAAACACCATATATTTT. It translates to CASRGAVGNTIYF.

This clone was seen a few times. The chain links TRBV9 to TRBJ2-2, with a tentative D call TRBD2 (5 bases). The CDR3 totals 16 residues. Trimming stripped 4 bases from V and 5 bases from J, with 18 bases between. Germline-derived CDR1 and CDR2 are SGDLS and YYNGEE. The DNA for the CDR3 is TGTGCCAGCAGCCCACTCGGTGGGAGTGGGACCGGGGAGCTGTTTTTT. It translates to CASSPLGGSGTGELFF. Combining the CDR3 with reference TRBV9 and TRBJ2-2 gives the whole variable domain DSGVTQTPKHLITATGQRVTLRCSPRSGDLSVYWYQQSLDQGLQFLIQYYNGEERAKGNILERFSAQQFPDLHSELNLSSLELGDSALYFCASSPLGGSGTGELFFGEGSRLTVL.

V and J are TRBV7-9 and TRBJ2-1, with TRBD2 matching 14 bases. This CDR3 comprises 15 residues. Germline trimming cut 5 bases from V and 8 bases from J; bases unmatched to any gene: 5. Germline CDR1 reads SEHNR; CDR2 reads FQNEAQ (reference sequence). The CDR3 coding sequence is TGTGCCAGCAGCACGGGACTAGCGGGAGTGGATGAGCAGTTCTTC. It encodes CASSTGLAGVDEQFF.

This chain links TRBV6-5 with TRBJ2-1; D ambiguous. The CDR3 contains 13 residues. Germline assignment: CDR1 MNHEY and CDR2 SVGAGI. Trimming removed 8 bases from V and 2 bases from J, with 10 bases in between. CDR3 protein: CASSDGPYNEQFF. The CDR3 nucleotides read TGTGCCAGCTCGGATGGGCCCTACAATGAGCAGTTCTTC.

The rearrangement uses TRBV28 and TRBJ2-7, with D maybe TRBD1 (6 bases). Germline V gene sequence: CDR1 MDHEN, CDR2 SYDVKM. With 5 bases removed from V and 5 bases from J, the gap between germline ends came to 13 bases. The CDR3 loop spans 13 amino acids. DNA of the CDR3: TGTGCCAGCAGTGATAACCGACAGGACGAGCAGTACTTC. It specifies CASSDNRQDEQYF.

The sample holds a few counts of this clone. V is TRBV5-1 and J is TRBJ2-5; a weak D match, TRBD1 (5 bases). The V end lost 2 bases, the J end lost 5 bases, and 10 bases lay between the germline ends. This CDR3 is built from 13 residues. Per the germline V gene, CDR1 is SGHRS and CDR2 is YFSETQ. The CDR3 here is CASSLRGRETQYF. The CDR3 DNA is TGCGCCAGCAGCTTAAGGGGCCGGGAGACCCAGTACTTC.

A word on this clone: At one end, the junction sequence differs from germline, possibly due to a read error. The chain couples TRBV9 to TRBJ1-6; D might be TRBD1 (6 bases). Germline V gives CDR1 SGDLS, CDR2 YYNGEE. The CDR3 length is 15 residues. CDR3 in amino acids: CASSATGMDNSPLNF. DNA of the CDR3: TGTGCCAGCAGCGCTACAGGGATGGATAATTCACCCCTCAACTTT.

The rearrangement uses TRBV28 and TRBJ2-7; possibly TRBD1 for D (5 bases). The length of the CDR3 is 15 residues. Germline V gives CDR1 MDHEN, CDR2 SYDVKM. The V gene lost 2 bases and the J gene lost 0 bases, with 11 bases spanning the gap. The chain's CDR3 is CASSLVDRFSYEQYF. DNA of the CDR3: TGTGCCAGCAGTTTAGTAGACAGATTCTCCTACGAGCAGTACTTC. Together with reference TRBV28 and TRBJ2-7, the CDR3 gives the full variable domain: DVKVTQSSRYLVKRTGEKVFLECVQDMDHENMFWYRQDPGLGLRLIYFSYDVKMKEKGDIPEGYSVSREKKERFSLILESASTNQTSMYLCASSLVDRFSYEQYFGPGTRLTVT.

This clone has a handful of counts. CDR3 in amino acids: CASSHRARQETQYF. The CDR3 DNA sequence: TGCGCCAGCAGCCACAGGGCCCGACAAGAGACCCAGTACTTC. V is TRBV4-1 and J is TRBJ2-5, with D possibly matching TRBD1 (5 bases). The germline gives CDR1 MGHRA, CDR2 YSYEKL. Trimming shortened V by 3 bases and J by 2 bases, and 10 bases separated the two germline ends. CDR3 length: 14 residues.

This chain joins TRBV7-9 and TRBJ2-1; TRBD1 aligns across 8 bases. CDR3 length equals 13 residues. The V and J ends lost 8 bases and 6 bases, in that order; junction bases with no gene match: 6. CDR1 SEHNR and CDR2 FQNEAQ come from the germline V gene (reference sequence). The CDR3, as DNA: TGTGCCAGCGGGACAGGAACGCCCAATGAGCAGTTCTTC. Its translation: CASGTGTPNEQFF.

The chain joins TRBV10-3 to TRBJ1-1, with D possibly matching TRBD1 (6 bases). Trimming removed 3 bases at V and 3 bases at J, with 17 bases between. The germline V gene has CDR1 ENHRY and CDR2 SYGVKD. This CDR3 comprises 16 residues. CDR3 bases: TGTGCCATCAGTGATTTGATTGGGGGCGCGTACACTGAAGCTTTCTTT. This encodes CAISDLIGGAYTEAFF.

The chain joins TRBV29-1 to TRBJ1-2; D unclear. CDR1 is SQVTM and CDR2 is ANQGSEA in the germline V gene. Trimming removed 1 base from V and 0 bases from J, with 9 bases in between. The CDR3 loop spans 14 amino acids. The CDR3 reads CSVEGMAANYGYTF. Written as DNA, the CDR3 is TGCAGCGTTGAAGGTATGGCCGCTAACTATGGCTACACCTTC.

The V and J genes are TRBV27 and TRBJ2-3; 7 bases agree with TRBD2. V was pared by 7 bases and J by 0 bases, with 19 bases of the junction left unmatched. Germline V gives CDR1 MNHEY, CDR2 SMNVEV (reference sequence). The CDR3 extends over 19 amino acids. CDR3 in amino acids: CASTTPGLGGVASTDTQYF. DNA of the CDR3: TGTGCCAGCACCACCCCCGGACTAGGAGGAGTGGCTAGCACAGATACGCAGTATTTT.

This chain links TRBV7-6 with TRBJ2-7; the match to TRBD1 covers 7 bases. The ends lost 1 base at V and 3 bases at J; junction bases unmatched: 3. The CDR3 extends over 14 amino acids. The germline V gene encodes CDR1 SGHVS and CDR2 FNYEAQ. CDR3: CASSLETGFYEQYF. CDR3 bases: TGTGCCAGCAGCTTAGAGACAGGGTTCTACGAGCAGTACTTC. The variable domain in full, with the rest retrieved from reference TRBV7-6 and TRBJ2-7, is GAGVSQSPRYKVTKRGQDVALRCDPISGHVSLYWYRQALGQGPEFLTYFNYEAQQDKSGLPNDRFSAERPEGSISTLTIQRTEQRDSAMYRCASSLETGFYEQYFGPGTRLTVT.

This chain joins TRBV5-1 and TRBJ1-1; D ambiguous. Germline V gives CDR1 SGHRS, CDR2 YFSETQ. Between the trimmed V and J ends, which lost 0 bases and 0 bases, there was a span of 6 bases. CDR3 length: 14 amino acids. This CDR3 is CASSLGLMNTEAFF. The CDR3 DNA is TGCGCCAGCAGCTTGGGACTGATGAACACTGAAGCTTTCTTT.

As DNA, the CDR3 is TGTGCCAGTGGAACAGGGCAAGGGAACACTGAAGCTTTCTTT. It yields the protein CASGTGQGNTEAFF. The chain joins TRBV19 to TRBJ1-1; D might be TRBD1 (6 bases). Trimming left V 8 bases short and J 1 base short, with 14 bases between. The CDR3 runs to 14 residues. Germline V lookup: CDR1 LNHDA, CDR2 SQIVND (reference sequence). Full variable domain (missing parts from reference TRBV19 and TRBJ1-1): DGGITQSPKYLFRKEGQNVTLSCEQNLNHDAMYWYRQDPGQGLRLIYYSQIVNDFQKGDIAEGYSVSREKKESFPLTVTSAQKNPTAFYLCASGTGQGNTEAFFGQGTRLTVV.

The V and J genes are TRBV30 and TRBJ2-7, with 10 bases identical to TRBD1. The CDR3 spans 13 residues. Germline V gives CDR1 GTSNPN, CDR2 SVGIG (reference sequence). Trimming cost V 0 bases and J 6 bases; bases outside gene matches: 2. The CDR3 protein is CAWSVTGGVEQYF. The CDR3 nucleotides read TGTGCCTGGAGTGTGACAGGGGGCGTCGAGCAGTACTTC. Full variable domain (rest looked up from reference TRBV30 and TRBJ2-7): SQTIHQWPATLVQPVGSPLSLECTVEGTSNPNLYWYRQAAGRGLQLLFYSVGIGQISSEVPQNLSASRPQDRQFILSSKKLLLSDSGFYLCAWSVTGGVEQYFGPGTRLTVT.

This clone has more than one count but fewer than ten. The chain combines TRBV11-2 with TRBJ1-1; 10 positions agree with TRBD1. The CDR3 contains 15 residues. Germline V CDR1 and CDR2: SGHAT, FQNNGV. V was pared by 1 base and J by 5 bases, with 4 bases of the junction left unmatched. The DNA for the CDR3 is TGTGCCAGCAGCTTAGGGGACAGGGGAAATACTGAAGCTTTCTTT. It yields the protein CASSLGDRGNTEAFF.

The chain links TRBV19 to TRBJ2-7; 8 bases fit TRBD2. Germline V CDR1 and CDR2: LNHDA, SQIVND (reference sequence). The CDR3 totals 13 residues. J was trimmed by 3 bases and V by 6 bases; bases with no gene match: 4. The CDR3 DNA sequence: TGTGCCAGTAGGGCGGGGGGCGGCTACGAGCAGTACTTC. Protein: CASRAGGGYEQYF.

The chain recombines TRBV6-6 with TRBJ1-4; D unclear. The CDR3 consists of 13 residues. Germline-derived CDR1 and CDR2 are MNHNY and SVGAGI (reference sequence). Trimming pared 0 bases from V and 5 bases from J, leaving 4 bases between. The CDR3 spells CASSYSTNEKLFF. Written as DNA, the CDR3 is TGTGCCAGCAGTTACTCGACAAATGAAAAACTGTTTTTT.